Following are 5 T cell receptor beta chains from one sample sequenced in a study of identical twins. MiXCR, applied by TCRdb to the 5' RACE reads, yields one record per CDR3 protein. The sample contains around 250,000 distinct CDR3 sequences, about an eighth of which appear only once. The same sample was also studied in work on yellow fever vaccine responses in identical twins.

The sequenced sample consisted of memory (CD45RO+) T cells sorted from blood. These receptor sequences come from a woman aged 18-29 years in good health.

This clonotype was seen repeatedly, ten times or more. The chain is built from TRBV11-2 and TRBJ2-5; D is unclear. Per the germline V gene, CDR1 is SGHAT and CDR2 is FQNNGV. Trimming stripped 1 base from V and 5 bases from J, with 8 bases between. The CDR3 is 13 amino acids. The CDR3 DNA reads TGTGCCAGCAGCTTAGGGGTAGTGGAGACCCAGTACTTC. It specifies CASSLGVVETQYF.

This clonotype occurred many times. The chain recombines TRBV6-2 or TRBV6-3 with TRBJ1-5; tentative D call: TRBD1 (6 bases). V lost 4 bases and J 3 bases, leaving 10 bases between the germline ends. The CDR3 runs to 14 residues. From germline, CDR1 is MNHEY and CDR2 SVGEGT. This CDR3 reads CASSSQGNNQPQHF. The DNA for the CDR3 is TGTGCCAGCAGTTCACAGGGAAACAATCAGCCCCAGCATTTT.

This clonotype has a handful of counts. The chain has TRBV7-2 and TRBJ2-7; 7 positions match TRBD2. V shed 2 bases and J 2 bases; nucleotides not matched to a gene: 3. The CDR3 totals 14 residues. Germline V gives CDR1 SGHTA, CDR2 FQGNSA. For the CDR3, the DNA is TGTGCCAGCAGCTTAACGGGGGGTACCTACGAGCAGTACTTC. This codes for CASSLTGGTYEQYF.

CDR3 sequence reads: CASSLGSSGTNNEQFF. For the CDR3, the DNA is TGCGCCAGCAGCTTAGGATCTAGCGGGACGAACAATGAGCAGTTCTTC. The chain recombines TRBV5-1 with TRBJ2-1, with TRBD2 matching 9 bases. This CDR3 comprises 16 residues. Looked up from germline, CDR1 is SGHRS and CDR2 is YFSETQ. The V and J ends lost 2 bases and 5 bases, in that order; junction bases with no gene match: 8.

This clonotype was detected only a few times. The J gene is TRBJ2-7, the V gene TRBV4-2, with 9 bases matching TRBD1. The CDR3 spans 14 residues. The germline CDR1 and CDR2 sequences are LGHNA and YNFKEQ. V was clipped by 1 base and J by 3 bases; unmatched bases: 1. The DNA of the CDR3 is TGTGCCAGCAGCCAAGGACAGGGGGTCTACGAGCAGTACTTC. Translation: CASSQGQGVYEQYF.